This TCR beta chain was profiled in a study of T cell responses to AZD1222 COVID-19 vaccine. The CDR3 sequence is 14 residues long. Deletions cut 6 bases from V and 6 bases from J, with 15 bases between. The V gene's germline CDR1 is SNHLY and CDR2 FYNNEI. TCRdb's copy holds only in-frame clones and misses some; the assay was immunoSEQ multiplex PCR. Of around 130,000 clones listed, roughly 91% were seen once; the top ten hold 2.5% to 3.5%. The material sequenced was peripheral blood, taken 28 days after the second AZD1222 dose. The chain carries TRBV2 and TRBJ1-5, with a possible D match to TRBD1 (6 bases). The sequence was obtained from an adult who received the AZD1222 COVID-19 vaccine. The CDR3 protein is CASSAQGLTQPQHF. The CDR3 bases are TGTGCCAGCAGCGCACAGGGTCTAACTCAGCCCCAGCATTTT. Based on the CDR3 plus reference TRBV2 and TRBJ1-5, the full variable domain is EPEVTQTPSHQVTQMGQEVILRCVPISNHLYFYWYRQILGQKVEFLVSFYNNEISEKSEIFDDQFSVERPDGSNFTLKIRSTKLEDSAMYFCASSAQGLTQPQHFGDGTRLSIL.